This T cell receptor beta chain was documented in a study of shared T cell receptors in the human thymus. TCRdb's table, derived via immunoSEQ multiplex PCR, lists solely in-frame clones and lacks some. Counted here are around 340,000 clones, 95% occurring once; the ten biggest clones make up around 0.019%. CDR1 and CDR2 (germline): SNHLY, FYNNEI. The CDR3 has 17 residues. J was trimmed by 5 bases and V by 3 bases; bases with no gene match: 15. Sequencing was carried out using thymocytes. The rearrangement uses TRBV2 and TRBJ2-5, with 7 positions matching TRBD2. The TCR was taken from a human donor. The CDR3 DNA follows: TGTGCCAGCAGTGAGGGTCGGACTAGGTGGGTCAGGGAGACCCAGTACTTC. Translated: CASSEGRTRWVRETQYF.